Reported below is one TCR beta chain. Its specificity is not known. CDR1 is SEHNR and CDR2 is FQNEAQ in the germline V gene (reference sequence). V lost 1 base to trimming and J lost 0 bases; unmatched junction nucleotides: 4. This CDR3 is built from 18 residues. Each of the CD4+ naive, central memory, regulatory and stem cell-like memory populations was sorted via CD45RO/CCR7/CD25/CD127/CD95/CD27. The data derive from a study of beta chain features in type 1 diabetes. Study findings and constraints: Insertions were fewer and deletions more numerous at VDJ junctions in type 1 diabetes patients. A closer apparent resemblance between naive, central memory and Treg TCRB repertoires was seen in patients than in healthy donors. In patients and controls equally, PCR might favor templates that are shorter. Among all four CD4+ subsets, Type 1 diabetes patients had TCRB CDR3s that were moderately but significantly shorter.

The study reverse transcribed the entire isolated RNA, so it sequenced expressed TCRB transcripts. Profiling relied on immunoSEQ multiplex PCR, and the TCRdb table lists in-frame clones only, not all of them. This sample carries roughly 340,000 clones, 13% of them seen once, and the ten largest clones take 0.015%. The J gene is TRBJ1-5, the V gene TRBV7-9; TRBD1 matches at 12 bases. Sample: naive CD4+ T cells from blood. The clonotype comes from a young woman with type 1 diabetes. The CDR3, as DNA: TGTGCCAGCAGCTTAGGATTGGGACAGGGGGCTAGCAATCAGCCCCAGCATTTT. It encodes CASSLGLGQGASNQPQHF.